This T cell receptor (beta chain) was recorded in a study of blood T cell repertoires in COVID-19. Across the study: The analysed material was cDNA or gDNA that came from T cells, B-cell-depleted T cells, or PBMCs.

Profiled with immunoSEQ multiplex PCR; TCRdb holds only in-frame clones, not every one. The sample has 400,000 to 500,000 clones; nearly 90% are singletons. Cohorts were assigned according to the clinical history that participants reported. CDR1 SGHNT and CDR2 YYREEE come from the germline V gene (reference sequence). This CDR3 region has 15 residues. V lost 4 bases and J 4 bases, leaving 14 bases between the germline ends. This clonotype was sampled from a woman between 18 and 29 years old who had been exposed to COVID-19. Sequenced material: PBMCs or T cells enriched from blood (not recorded which). The rearrangement uses TRBV5-4 and TRBJ2-2; a weak D match, TRBD1 (5 bases). The CDR3 spells CASSRDSFSTGELFF. The CDR3 nucleotides read TGTGCCAGCAGCAGAGACAGTTTCAGCACCGGGGAGCTGTTTTTT.